This T cell receptor (beta chain) is drawn from a study of T cells after yellow fever vaccination. There are a few counts of this clonotype. UMIs and a universal primer site were added when TCR cDNA was made by 5'RACE template switching. Each CDR3 protein gets one entry after TCRdb re-called the 5' RACE reads with MiXCR. The sample lists under 700,000 distinct CDR3 sequences, around 16% occurring once. CDR3 size: 14 residues. The germline V gene has CDR1 MDHEN and CDR2 SYDVKM. Trimming removed 3 bases from V and 6 bases from J, with 11 bases in between. This TCR was sampled from a man younger than 35 who received the YFV17D yellow fever vaccine. The sequenced sample was PBMCs, obtained 5 days after the first yellow fever vaccination. V and J are TRBV28 and TRBJ1-4, with D possibly being TRBD1 (5 bases). The CDR3 DNA sequence: TGTGCCAGCAGTTTTGGGGCAGGTGATGAAAAACTGTTTTTT. Amino acids: CASSFGAGDEKLFF.